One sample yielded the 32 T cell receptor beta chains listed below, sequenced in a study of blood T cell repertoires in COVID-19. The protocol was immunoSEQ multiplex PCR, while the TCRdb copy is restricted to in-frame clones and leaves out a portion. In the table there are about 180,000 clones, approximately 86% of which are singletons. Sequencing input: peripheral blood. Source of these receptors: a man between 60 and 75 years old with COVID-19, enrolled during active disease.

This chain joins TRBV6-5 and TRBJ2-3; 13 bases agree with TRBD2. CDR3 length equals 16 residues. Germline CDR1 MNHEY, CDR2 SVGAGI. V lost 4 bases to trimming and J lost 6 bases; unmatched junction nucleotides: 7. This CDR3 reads CASSSLGLAGTDTQYF. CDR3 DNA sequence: TGTGCCAGCAGTTCCCTGGGACTAGCGGGAACGGATACGCAGTATTTT.

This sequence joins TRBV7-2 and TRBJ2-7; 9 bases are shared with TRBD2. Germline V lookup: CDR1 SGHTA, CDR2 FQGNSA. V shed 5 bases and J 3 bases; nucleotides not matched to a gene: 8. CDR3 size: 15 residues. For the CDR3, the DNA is TGTGCCAGCAGCAGTAGCGGGAGTTTGTTCTACGAGCAGTACTTC. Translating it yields CASSSSGSLFYEQYF. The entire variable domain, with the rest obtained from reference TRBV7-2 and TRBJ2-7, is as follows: GAGVSQSPSNKVTEKGKDVELRCDPISGHTALYWYRQSLGQGLEFLIYFQGNSAPDKSGLPSDRFSAERTGGSVSTLTIQRTQQEDSAVYLCASSSSGSLFYEQYFGPGTRLTVT.

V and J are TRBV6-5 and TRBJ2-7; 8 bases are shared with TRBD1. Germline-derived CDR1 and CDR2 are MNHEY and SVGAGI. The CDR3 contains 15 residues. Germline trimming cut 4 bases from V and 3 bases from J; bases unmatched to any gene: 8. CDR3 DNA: TGTGCCAGCAGTTCTCGTAGGGACAGGAGCTACGAGCAGTACTTC. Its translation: CASSSRRDRSYEQYF.

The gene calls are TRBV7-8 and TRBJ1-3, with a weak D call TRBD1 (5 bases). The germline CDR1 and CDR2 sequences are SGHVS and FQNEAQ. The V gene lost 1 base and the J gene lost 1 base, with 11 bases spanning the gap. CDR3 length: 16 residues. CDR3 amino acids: CASSLETVQSGNTIYF. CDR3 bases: TGTGCCAGCAGCTTAGAGACAGTACAATCTGGAAACACCATATATTTT. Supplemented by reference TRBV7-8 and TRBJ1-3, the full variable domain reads GAGVSQSPRYKVAKRGQDVALRCDPISGHVSLFWYQQALGQGPEFLTYFQNEAQLDKSGLPSDRFFAERPEGSVSTLKIQRTQQEDSAVYLCASSLETVQSGNTIYFGEGSWLTVV.

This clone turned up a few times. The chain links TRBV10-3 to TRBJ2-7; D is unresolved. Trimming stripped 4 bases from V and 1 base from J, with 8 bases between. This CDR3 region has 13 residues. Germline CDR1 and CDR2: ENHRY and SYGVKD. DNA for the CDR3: TGTGCCATCAGTGGTAAAGCGTCCTACGAGCAGTACTTC. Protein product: CAISGKASYEQYF.

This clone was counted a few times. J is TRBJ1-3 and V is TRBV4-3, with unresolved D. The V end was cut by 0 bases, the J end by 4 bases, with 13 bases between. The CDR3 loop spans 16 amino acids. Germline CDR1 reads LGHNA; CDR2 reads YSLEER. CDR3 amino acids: CASSQDSLNRGNTIYF. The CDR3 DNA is TGCGCCAGCAGCCAAGATTCTTTAAATCGGGGAAACACCATATATTTT.

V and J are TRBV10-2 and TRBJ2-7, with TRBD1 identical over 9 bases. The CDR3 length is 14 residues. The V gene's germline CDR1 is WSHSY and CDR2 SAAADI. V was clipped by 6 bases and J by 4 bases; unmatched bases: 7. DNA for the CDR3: TGCGCCAGCAGCCCCGGACAGGGGTCGTACGAGCAGTACTTC. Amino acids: CASSPGQGSYEQYF.

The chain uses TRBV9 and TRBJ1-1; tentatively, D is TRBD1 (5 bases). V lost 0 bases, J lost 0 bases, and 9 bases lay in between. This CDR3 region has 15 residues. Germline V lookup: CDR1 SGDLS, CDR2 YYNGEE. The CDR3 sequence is CASSVAEGMNTEAFF. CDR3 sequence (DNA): TGTGCCAGCAGCGTAGCGGAGGGGATGAACACTGAAGCTTTCTTT. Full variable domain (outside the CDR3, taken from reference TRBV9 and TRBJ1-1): DSGVTQTPKHLITATGQRVTLRCSPRSGDLSVYWYQQSLDQGLQFLIQYYNGEERAKGNILERFSAQQFPDLHSELNLSSLELGDSALYFCASSVAEGMNTEAFFGQGTRLTVV.

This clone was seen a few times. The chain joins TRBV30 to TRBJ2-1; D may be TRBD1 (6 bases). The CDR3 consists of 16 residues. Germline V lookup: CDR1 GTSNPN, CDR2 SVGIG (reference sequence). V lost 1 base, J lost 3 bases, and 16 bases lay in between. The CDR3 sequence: CAWSAPTGLDYNEQFF. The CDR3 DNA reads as TGTGCCTGGAGTGCCCCAACAGGGTTAGACTACAATGAGCAGTTCTTC.

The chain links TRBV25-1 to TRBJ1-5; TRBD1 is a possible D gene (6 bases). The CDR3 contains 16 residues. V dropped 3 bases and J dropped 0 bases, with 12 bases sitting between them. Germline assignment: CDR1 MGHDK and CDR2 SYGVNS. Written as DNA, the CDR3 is TGTGCCAGCAGTGAGACAGGACGGTCTAGCAATCAGCCCCAGCATTTT. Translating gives CASSETGRSSNQPQHF.

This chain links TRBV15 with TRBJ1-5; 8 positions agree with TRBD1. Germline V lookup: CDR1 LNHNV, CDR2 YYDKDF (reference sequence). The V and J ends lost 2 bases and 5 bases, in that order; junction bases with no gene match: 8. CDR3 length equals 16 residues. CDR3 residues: CATSRPGQGVYQPQHF. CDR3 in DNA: TGTGCCACCAGCAGACCCGGACAGGGAGTATATCAGCCCCAGCATTTT. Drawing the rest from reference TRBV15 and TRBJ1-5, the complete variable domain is DAMVIQNPRYQVTQFGKPVTLSCSQTLNHNVMYWYQQKSSQAPKLLFHYYDKDFNNEADTPDNFQSRRPNTSFCFLDIRSPGLGDTAMYLCATSRPGQGVYQPQHFGDGTRLSIL.

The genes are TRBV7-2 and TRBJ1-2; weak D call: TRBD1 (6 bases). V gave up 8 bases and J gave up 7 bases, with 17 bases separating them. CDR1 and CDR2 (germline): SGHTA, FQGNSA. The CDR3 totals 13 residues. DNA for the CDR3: TGTGCCAGCGCAGGGGTCAGCTGGGGTGGCTACACCTTC. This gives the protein CASAGVSWGGYTF. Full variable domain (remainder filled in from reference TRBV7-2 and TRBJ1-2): GAGVSQSPSNKVTEKGKDVELRCDPISGHTALYWYRQSLGQGLEFLIYFQGNSAPDKSGLPSDRFSAERTGGSVSTLTIQRTQQEDSAVYLCASAGVSWGGYTFGSGTRLTVV.

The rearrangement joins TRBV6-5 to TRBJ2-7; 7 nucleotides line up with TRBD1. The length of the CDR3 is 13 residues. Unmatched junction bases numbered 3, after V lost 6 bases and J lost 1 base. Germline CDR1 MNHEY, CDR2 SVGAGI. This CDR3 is CASRAQGSYEQYF. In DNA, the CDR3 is TGTGCCAGCAGGGCACAGGGGTCCTACGAGCAGTACTTC.

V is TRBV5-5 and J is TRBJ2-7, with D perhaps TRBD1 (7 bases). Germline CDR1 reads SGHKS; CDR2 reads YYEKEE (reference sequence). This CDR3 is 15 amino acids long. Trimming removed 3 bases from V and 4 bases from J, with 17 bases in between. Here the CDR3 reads CASSSRQGGQYEQYF. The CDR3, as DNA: TGTGCCAGCAGCTCGCGGCAGGGGGGACAATACGAGCAGTACTTC. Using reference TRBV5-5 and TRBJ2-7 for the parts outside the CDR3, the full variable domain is DAGVTQSPTHLIKTRGQQVTLRCSPISGHKSVSWYQQVLGQGPQFIFQYYEKEERGRGNFPDRFSARQFPNYSSELNVNALLLGDSALYLCASSSRQGGQYEQYFGPGTRLTVT.

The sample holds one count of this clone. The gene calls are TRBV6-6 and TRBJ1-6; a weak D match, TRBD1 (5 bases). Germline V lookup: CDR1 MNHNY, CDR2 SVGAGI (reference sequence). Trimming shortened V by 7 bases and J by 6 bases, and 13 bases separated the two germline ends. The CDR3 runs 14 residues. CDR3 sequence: CASTQVETNSPLHF. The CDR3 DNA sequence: TGTGCCAGCACACAGGTAGAAACTAATTCACCCCTCCACTTT.

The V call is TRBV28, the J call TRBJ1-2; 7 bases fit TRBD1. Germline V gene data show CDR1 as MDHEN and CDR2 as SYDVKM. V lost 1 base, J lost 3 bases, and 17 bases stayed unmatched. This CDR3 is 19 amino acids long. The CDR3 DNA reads TGTGCCAGCAGTTTATTCGATTTTAGACAGGGAAAGGCGGACTATGGCTACACCTTC. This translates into CASSLFDFRQGKADYGYTF.

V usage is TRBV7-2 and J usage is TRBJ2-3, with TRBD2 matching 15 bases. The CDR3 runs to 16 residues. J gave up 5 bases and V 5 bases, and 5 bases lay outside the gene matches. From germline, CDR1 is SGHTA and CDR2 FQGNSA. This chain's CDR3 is CASSMGLAGGLDTQYF. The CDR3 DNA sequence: TGTGCCAGCAGCATGGGACTAGCGGGAGGATTAGATACGCAGTATTTT.

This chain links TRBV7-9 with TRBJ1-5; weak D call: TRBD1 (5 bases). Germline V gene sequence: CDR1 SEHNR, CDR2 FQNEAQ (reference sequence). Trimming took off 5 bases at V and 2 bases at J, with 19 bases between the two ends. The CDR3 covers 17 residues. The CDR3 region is CASSGGVGGVGNQPQHF. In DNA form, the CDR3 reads TGTGCCAGCAGCGGCGGGGTGGGGGGAGTAGGCAATCAGCCCCAGCATTTT.

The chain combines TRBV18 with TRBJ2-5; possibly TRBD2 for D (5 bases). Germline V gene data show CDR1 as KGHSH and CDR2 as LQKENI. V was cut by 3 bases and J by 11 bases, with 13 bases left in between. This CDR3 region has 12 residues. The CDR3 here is CASSPEAERQYF. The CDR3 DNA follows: TGTGCCAGCTCACCGGAGGCGGAGCGTCAGTACTTC.

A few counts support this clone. CDR3 protein: CASRLAGGLNIQYF. In nucleotides, the CDR3 is TGTGCCAGCAGGCTAGCGGGGGGCTTGAACATTCAGTACTTC. The V and J genes are TRBV27 and TRBJ2-4, with 11 bases matching TRBD2. V trimming: 6 bases; J trimming: 7 bases; junction bases outside the gene matches: 5. This CDR3 spans 14 amino acids. In germline, CDR1 is MNHEY, CDR2 SMNVEV (reference sequence).

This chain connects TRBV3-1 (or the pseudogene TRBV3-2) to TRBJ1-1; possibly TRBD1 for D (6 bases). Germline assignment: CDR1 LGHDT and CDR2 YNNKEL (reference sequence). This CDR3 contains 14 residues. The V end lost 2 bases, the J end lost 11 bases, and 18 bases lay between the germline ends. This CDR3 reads CASSQRGQTQRAFF. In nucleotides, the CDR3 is TGTGCCAGCAGCCAACGTGGACAGACCCAGAGGGCTTTCTTT.

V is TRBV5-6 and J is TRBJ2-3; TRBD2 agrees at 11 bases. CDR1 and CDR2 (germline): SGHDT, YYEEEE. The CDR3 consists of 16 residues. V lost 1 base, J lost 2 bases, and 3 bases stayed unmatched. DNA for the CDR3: TGTGCCAGCAGCTTGCCGGGACTAGCGGTCACAGATACGCAGTATTTT. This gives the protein CASSLPGLAVTDTQYF.

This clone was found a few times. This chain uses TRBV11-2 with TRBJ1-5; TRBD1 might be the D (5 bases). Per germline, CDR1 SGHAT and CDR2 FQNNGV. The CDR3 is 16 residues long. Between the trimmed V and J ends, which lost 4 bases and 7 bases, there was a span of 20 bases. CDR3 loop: CASSSGPGMLGQPQHF. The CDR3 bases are TGTGCCAGCAGCTCCGGTCCAGGGATGCTAGGACAGCCCCAGCATTTT.

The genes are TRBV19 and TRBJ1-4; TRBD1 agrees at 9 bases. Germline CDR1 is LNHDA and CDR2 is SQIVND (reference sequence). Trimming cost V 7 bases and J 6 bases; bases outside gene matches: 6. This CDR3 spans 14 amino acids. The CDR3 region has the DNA TGTGCCAGTAAAAGGACAGGGGTGGATGAAAAACTGTTTTTT. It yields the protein CASKRTGVDEKLFF.

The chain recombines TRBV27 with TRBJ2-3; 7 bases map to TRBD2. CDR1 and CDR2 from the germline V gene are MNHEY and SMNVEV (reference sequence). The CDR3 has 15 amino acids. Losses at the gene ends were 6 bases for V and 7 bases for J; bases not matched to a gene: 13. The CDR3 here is CASRATGLPGYTQYF. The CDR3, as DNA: TGTGCCAGCAGAGCGACGGGACTACCAGGGTATACGCAGTATTTT.

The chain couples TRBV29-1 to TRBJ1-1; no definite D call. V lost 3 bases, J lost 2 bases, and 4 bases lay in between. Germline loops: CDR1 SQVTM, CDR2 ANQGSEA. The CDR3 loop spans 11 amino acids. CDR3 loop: CSVDSNTEAFF. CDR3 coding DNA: TGCAGCGTTGACTCCAACACTGAAGCTTTCTTT. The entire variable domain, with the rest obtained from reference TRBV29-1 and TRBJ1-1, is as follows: SAVISQKPSRDICQRGTSLTIQCQVDSQVTMMFWYRQQPGQSLTLIATANQGSEATYESGFVIDKFPISRPNLTFSTLTVSNMSPEDSSIYLCSVDSNTEAFFGQGTRLTVV.

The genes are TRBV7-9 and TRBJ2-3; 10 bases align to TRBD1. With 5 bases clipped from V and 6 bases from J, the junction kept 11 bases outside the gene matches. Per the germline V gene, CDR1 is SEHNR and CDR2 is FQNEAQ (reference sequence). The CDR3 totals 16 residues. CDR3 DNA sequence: TGTGCCAGCAGCGACCTTGGACAGGGGGTTATTGATACGCAGTATTTT. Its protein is CASSDLGQGVIDTQYF. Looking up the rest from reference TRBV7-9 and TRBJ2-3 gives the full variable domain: DTGVSQNPRHKITKRGQNVTFRCDPISEHNRLYWYRQTLGQGPEFLTYFQNEAQLEKSRLLSDRFSAERPKGSFSTLEIQRTEQGDSAMYLCASSDLGQGVIDTQYFGPGTRLTVL.

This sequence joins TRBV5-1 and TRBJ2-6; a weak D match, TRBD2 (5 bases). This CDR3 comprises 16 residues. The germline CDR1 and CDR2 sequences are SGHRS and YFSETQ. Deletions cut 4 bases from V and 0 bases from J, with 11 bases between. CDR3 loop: CASSLGLFSGANVLTF. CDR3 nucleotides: TGCGCCAGCAGCCTTGGACTGTTCTCTGGGGCCAACGTCCTGACTTTC.

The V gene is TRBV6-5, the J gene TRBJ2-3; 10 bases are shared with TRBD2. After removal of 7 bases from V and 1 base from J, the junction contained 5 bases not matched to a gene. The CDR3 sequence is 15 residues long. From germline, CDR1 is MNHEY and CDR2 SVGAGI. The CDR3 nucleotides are TGTGCCAGCACCAGAACTAGCGGGGGCACAGATACGCAGTATTTT. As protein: CASTRTSGGTDTQYF.

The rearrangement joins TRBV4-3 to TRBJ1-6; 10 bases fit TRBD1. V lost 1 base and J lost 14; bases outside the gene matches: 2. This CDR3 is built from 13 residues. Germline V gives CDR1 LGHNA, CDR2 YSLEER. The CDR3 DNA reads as TGCGCCAGCAGCCAAGGGGGGACAGGGGCCCTCCACTTT. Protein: CASSQGGTGALHF.

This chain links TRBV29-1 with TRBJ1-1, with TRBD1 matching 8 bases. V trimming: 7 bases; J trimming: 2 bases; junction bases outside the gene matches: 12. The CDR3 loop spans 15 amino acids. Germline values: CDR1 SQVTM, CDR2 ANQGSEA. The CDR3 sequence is CSAQTGERVNTEAFF. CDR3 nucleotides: TGCAGCGCCCAGACAGGGGAGAGGGTTAACACTGAAGCTTTCTTT.

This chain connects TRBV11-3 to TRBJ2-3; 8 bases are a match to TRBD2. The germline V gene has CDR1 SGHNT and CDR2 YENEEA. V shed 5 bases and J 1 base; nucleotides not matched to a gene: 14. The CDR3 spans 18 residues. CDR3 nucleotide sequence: TGTGCCAGCAGCCGCTCGGGGGGGGTGTTCTCCGGCACAGATACGCAGTATTTT. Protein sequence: CASSRSGGVFSGTDTQYF.